Listed here are 18 T cell receptor beta chains from one sample, sequenced in a study of cytomegalovirus exposure and HLA in healthy donors. The study ran its PCR with 60 Vbeta and 13 Jbeta primers. The data were produced by immunoSEQ multiplex PCR, yet TCRdb's version contains in-frame clones alone and is incomplete. The sample lists about 140,000 clones; 60% to 80% were seen once. The sequenced sample was PBMCs. The receptors stem from a male donor in good health and CMV-seronegative.

The chain links TRBV30 to TRBJ1-1, with D possibly matching TRBD1 (6 bases). Germline lookup yields CDR1 GTSNPN and CDR2 SVGIG (reference sequence). The CDR3 length is 13 residues. V was pared by 2 bases and J by 5 bases, with 12 bases between. The DNA for the CDR3 is TGTGCCTGGAGTAGAGGGAGGGGGACTGAAGCTTTCTTT. Translated, it gives CAWSRGRGTEAFF.

The rearrangement uses TRBV6-6 and TRBJ1-5; TRBD1 might be the D (5 bases). In germline, CDR1 is MNHNY, CDR2 SVGAGI (reference sequence). V lost 2 bases and J 10 bases, leaving 15 bases between the germline ends. This CDR3 has 14 residues. CDR3 sequence: CASSYRQGRTPQHF. CDR3 bases: TGTGCCAGCAGTTACCGGCAGGGAAGAACCCCCCAGCATTTT.

This clone appeared a few times. The CDR3 spells CASSQNDRGKEKLFF. The CDR3, as DNA: TGCGCCAGCAGCCAAAACGACAGGGGAAAGGAAAAACTGTTTTTT. The V call is TRBV4-1, the J call TRBJ1-4, with 8 bases aligning to TRBD1. The CDR3 spans 15 residues. The V gene end was trimmed by 2 bases and the J gene end by 8 bases; junction bases not matched to a gene: 7. From germline, CDR1 is MGHRA and CDR2 YSYEKL.

This chain connects TRBV25-1 to TRBJ2-3; 10 bases are a match to TRBD2. CDR3 size: 17 residues. CDR1 is MGHDK and CDR2 is SYGVNS in the germline V gene. V shed 3 bases and J 0 bases; nucleotides not matched to a gene: 6. The DNA for the CDR3 is TGTGCCAGCAGTGATCGAGCTAGCGGGGGAAGCACAGATACGCAGTATTTT. As protein: CASSDRASGGSTDTQYF. The whole variable domain, remainder taken from reference TRBV25-1 and TRBJ2-3, is EADIYQTPRYLVIGTGKKITLECSQTMGHDKMYWYQQDPGMELHLIHYSYGVNSTEKGDLSSESTVSRIRTEHFPLTLESARPSHTSQYLCASSDRASGGSTDTQYFGPGTRLTVL.

The V call is TRBV6-1, the J call TRBJ1-1, with a tentative D call TRBD1 (5 bases). Trimming cost V 6 bases and J 1 base, with 12 bases left between them. Germline CDR1 is MNHNS and CDR2 is SASEGT. This CDR3 has 14 residues. Here the CDR3 reads CASRRWGENTEAFF. CDR3 DNA sequence: TGTGCCAGCAGGAGGTGGGGCGAGAACACTGAAGCTTTCTTT.

This clone was seen more than once but under ten times. The V and J genes are TRBV5-6 and TRBJ2-7, with D possibly being TRBD1 (6 bases). Germline V lookup: CDR1 SGHDT, CDR2 YYEEEE. V lost 4 bases, J lost 1 base, and 15 bases lay in between. This CDR3 is 15 amino acids long. The CDR3: CASSLPGTSSYEQYF. The DNA for the CDR3 is TGTGCCAGCAGCCTACCGGGGACATCGTCCTACGAGCAGTACTTC. The complete variable domain, with remaining parts taken from reference TRBV5-6 and TRBJ2-7, reads DAGVTQSPTHLIKTRGQQVTLRCSPKSGHDTVSWYQQALGQGPQFIFQYYEEEERQRGNFPDRFSGHQFPNYSSELNVNALLLGDSALYLCASSLPGTSSYEQYFGPGTRLTVT.

The rearrangement joins TRBV10-3 to TRBJ1-1; maybe TRBD1 (5 bases). CDR3 length: 14 residues. V lost 10 bases and J lost 1, with 16 bases in between. Per germline, CDR1 ENHRY and CDR2 SYGVKD. This CDR3 is CATENRGRNTEAFF. CDR3 in DNA: TGTGCCACGGAAAATAGGGGCCGGAACACTGAAGCTTTCTTT.

The genes are TRBV7-2 and TRBJ1-2, with 7 nucleotides matching TRBD1. Germline V gene sequence: CDR1 SGHTA, CDR2 FQGNSA. This CDR3 has 16 residues. J was trimmed by 4 bases and V by 2 bases; bases with no gene match: 10. This chain's CDR3 is CASSLFTGQDAYGYTF. CDR3 DNA: TGTGCCAGCAGCTTATTTACTGGACAGGACGCCTATGGCTACACCTTC.

This clone was observed a handful of times. This rearrangement joins TRBV6-5 to TRBJ1-1; D unclear. There are 14 residues in the CDR3. Trimming left V 5 bases short and J 3 bases short, with 13 bases between. From germline, CDR1 is MNHEY and CDR2 SVGAGI. The CDR3 here is CASSRDSRDTEAFF. The CDR3 DNA reads TGTGCCAGCAGTAGAGACTCGCGGGACACTGAAGCTTTCTTT.

The chain combines TRBV19 with TRBJ1-2; D perhaps matches TRBD1 (6 bases). V lost 7 bases, J lost 8 bases, and 20 bases lay in between. This CDR3 comprises 14 residues. CDR1 and CDR2 (germline): LNHDA, SQIVND (reference sequence). The CDR3 DNA sequence: TGTGCCAGTACCCCCCAGGGGAGAGGTCGAGGCTACACCTTC. The encoded protein is CASTPQGRGRGYTF.

The chain couples TRBV11-2 to TRBJ2-6; the match to TRBD2 covers 7 bases. Germline V gives CDR1 SGHAT, CDR2 FQNNGV. The CDR3 sequence is 16 residues long. V trimming: 5 bases; J trimming: 2 bases; junction bases outside the gene matches: 6. The CDR3 spells CASSPRREAGANVLTF. The DNA for the CDR3 is TGTGCCAGCAGCCCGCGACGGGAGGCTGGGGCCAACGTCCTGACTTTC.

Points on this clone: The junction departs from germline at one end; a sequencing error may be responsible. The rearrangement joins TRBV7-7 to TRBJ2-5, with 12 bases fitting TRBD2. CDR3 length equals 17 residues. The germline V gene encodes CDR1 SSHAT and CDR2 FNYEAQ (reference sequence). The CDR3 spells CASSLVGTSGGKETQYF. In nucleotides, the CDR3 is TGTGCTAGCAGCTTAGTAGGAACTAGCGGGGGGAAGGAGACCCAGTACTTC.

The chain recombines TRBV7-9 with TRBJ1-2; D is perhaps TRBD1 (6 bases). V was shortened by 5 bases and J by 7 bases, with 14 bases between the two germline ends. The CDR3 runs 13 residues. Germline V CDR1 and CDR2: SEHNR, FQNEAQ (reference sequence). The CDR3 bases are TGTGCCAGCAGCAACCGACAGGATACTGGCTACACCTTC. As protein: CASSNRQDTGYTF.

This clone was seen a handful of times. This sequence joins TRBV9 and TRBJ1-2, with 7 nucleotides matching TRBD1. The length of the CDR3 is 14 residues. V was clipped by 3 bases and J by 3 bases; unmatched bases: 5. Germline V gene sequence: CDR1 SGDLS, CDR2 YYNGEE. CDR3 protein: CASSGGTDDYGYTF. CDR3 in DNA: TGTGCCAGCAGCGGCGGGACAGACGACTATGGCTACACCTTC.

The chain is built from TRBV11-2 and TRBJ2-2, with 7 bases matching TRBD2. CDR1 and CDR2 from the germline V gene are SGHAT and FQNNGV. The CDR3 contains 15 residues. The V segment lost 5 bases and the J segment 4 bases; nucleotides outside the gene matches: 7. In DNA form, the CDR3 reads TGTGCCAGCAGCGAGTCGGGGGGTCGCACCGGGGAGCTGTTTTTT. This codes for CASSESGGRTGELFF.

This clone is a singleton in its sample. The chain has TRBV5-1 and TRBJ2-7, with 7 bases aligning to TRBD1. There are 14 residues in the CDR3. CDR1 is SGHRS and CDR2 is YFSETQ in the germline V gene. The junction had 1 base not matched to a gene; V was cut back by 0 bases and J by 1 base. CDR3 in amino acids: CASSLETGSYEQYF. The CDR3 DNA reads as TGCGCCAGCAGCTTGGAGACAGGGTCCTACGAGCAGTACTTC.

With regard to this clone: At one boundary the junction diverges from the germline segment, which might be a read error. The V and J genes are TRBV7-7 and TRBJ2-2; D is uncertain. The CDR3 loop spans 14 amino acids. Looked up from germline, CDR1 is SSHAT and CDR2 is FNYEAQ (reference sequence). CDR3 DNA sequence: TGTGCTAGCAGCTTAGCCCCCGGGACCGGGGAGCTGTTTTTT. It specifies CASSLAPGTGELFF.

V is TRBV4-3 and J is TRBJ2-7; 10 nucleotides agree with TRBD1. The germline V gene has CDR1 LGHNA and CDR2 YSLEER. With V trimmed by 0 bases and J by 7 bases, 9 bases remained unmatched. The CDR3 has 16 amino acids. The CDR3 loop is CASSQDVRQGAREQYF. The CDR3 coding sequence is TGCGCCAGCAGCCAAGATGTACGACAGGGGGCGAGAGAGCAGTACTTC.